This record concerns one T cell receptor (beta chain) sequence. These data belong to a study of blood T cell repertoires in COVID-19. The CDR3 extends over 12 amino acids. Looked up from germline, CDR1 is SGHDT and CDR2 is YYEEEE. Trimming left V 0 bases short and J 12 bases short, with 10 bases between. Methods used by the authors: Quantification of nucleated cells was approximated via reference gene primer amplification. The method was immunoSEQ multiplex PCR; TCRdb's version includes in-frame clones alone and lacks a portion of them. Clone size and the V and J calls come from that table; the DNA yielded D and trimming. The sample lists a few hundred thousand clones, about 89% occurring once.

The chain is built from TRBV5-6 and TRBJ1-5, with TRBD1 as a possible D gene (5 bases). Input material: peripheral blood. This sequence was found in a woman in her sixties with acute or convalescent COVID-19. The CDR3: CASSLAGEDQHF. DNA of the CDR3: TGTGCCAGCAGCTTGGCGGGGGAGGACCAGCATTTT.